This T cell receptor beta chain was observed in a study of graft-versus-host responses after intestinal transplantation. On the study more broadly: Grafts were multivisceral, liver-intestinal, or isolated intestinal.

The germline V gene encodes CDR1 SNHLY and CDR2 FYNNEI. The CDR3 consists of 14 residues. V shed 6 bases and J 2 bases; nucleotides not matched to a gene: 4. Clones were sequenced by immunoSEQ multiplex PCR, and TCRdb holds only the in-frame ones, with some missing. The table has 20,000 to 30,000 clones, over 65% seen once. The source material was PBMCs, sampled about 27 days after intestinal transplant. The V and J genes are TRBV2 and TRBJ1-3, with 7 positions matching TRBD1. The sequence came from a human patient who received an intestinal transplant, so some T cells may come from the graft donor. The chain's CDR3 is CASRRGLAGNTIYF. CDR3 nucleotides: TGTGCCAGCAGAAGGGGGCTGGCTGGAAACACCATATATTTT.